Presented here are 32 T cell receptor beta chains from one specimen sequenced in a study of blood T cell repertoires in COVID-19 (TCRdb year 2020). Libraries were prepared through the immunoSEQ multiplex PCR assay. TCRdb stores this immuneACCESS table with in-frame sequences only. Part of the clones is absent; in the studies checked, under half of the shortfall reflects unresolved V genes, and no reason is known for the rest. The table for this sample lists over 250,000 clones; around 85% of them were counted only once. The ten largest clones add up to roughly 5.3% of the sample. Sequencing was performed on peripheral blood. These receptors all stem from a man aged 45-60 years with active or convalescent COVID-19.

J is TRBJ2-4 and V is TRBV6-2 or TRBV6-3; D is possibly TRBD1 (6 bases). The CDR3 length is 16 residues. V lost 7 bases and J lost 1, with 17 bases in between. Germline V gene data show CDR1 as MNHEY and CDR2 as SVGEGT. CDR3: CASTPSKTGAKNIQYF. CDR3 DNA: TGTGCCAGCACCCCATCTAAGACAGGTGCCAAAAACATTCAGTACTTC.

The chain links TRBV7-6 to TRBJ2-7; 9 bases agree with TRBD2. The ends lost 3 bases at V and 10 bases at J; junction bases unmatched: 10. There are 14 residues in the CDR3. Per the germline V gene, CDR1 is SGHVS and CDR2 is FNYEAQ. Here the CDR3 reads CASSFTAGGNEQYF. Here the CDR3 DNA reads TGTGCCAGCAGCTTTACTGCGGGAGGGAATGAACAGTACTTC.

The V and J genes are TRBV28 and TRBJ1-5; possible D gene TRBD1, 6 bases. The V end lost 2 bases, the J end lost 4 bases, and 18 bases lay between the germline ends. The CDR3 runs to 17 residues. Germline CDR1 and CDR2: MDHEN and SYDVKM. The CDR3 DNA sequence: TGTGCCAGCAGTTTAGGGCAGGGGTACTATACGAATCAGCCCCAGCATTTT. It codes for CASSLGQGYYTNQPQHF.

This chain uses TRBV9 with TRBJ2-7; TRBD1 might be the D (6 bases). Germline V gene data show CDR1 as SGDLS and CDR2 as YYNGEE. The CDR3 totals 14 residues. V was trimmed by 0 bases and J by 3 bases, leaving 10 bases between them. CDR3 nucleotides: TGTGCCAGCAGCGTAGAGGCCAGGGGCTACGAGCAGTACTTC. Translating it yields CASSVEARGYEQYF.

The genes are TRBV11-2 and TRBJ1-1; D unclear. The V gene's germline CDR1 is SGHAT and CDR2 FQNNGV. Trimming removed 1 base from V and 1 base from J, with 7 bases in between. This CDR3 contains 14 residues. This CDR3 reads CASSLGRENTEAFF. The CDR3 nucleotides are TGTGCCAGCAGCTTAGGTCGGGAGAACACTGAAGCTTTCTTT.

Only one count was recorded for this clone. The CDR3 protein is CASSSRQGRLNTEAFF. In DNA form, the CDR3 reads TGTGCCAGCAGTTCCCGACAGGGACGGCTGAACACTGAAGCTTTCTTT. V and J are TRBV28 and TRBJ1-1, with 7 bases identical to TRBD1. J lost 0 bases, V lost 4 bases, and 8 bases had no gene match. Germline CDR1 is MDHEN and CDR2 is SYDVKM. This CDR3 has 16 residues.

The chain joins TRBV28 to TRBJ2-2, with D unresolved. Trimming removed 2 bases at V and 4 bases at J, with 11 bases between. Germline CDR1 and CDR2: MDHEN and SYDVKM. The CDR3 loop spans 15 amino acids. The CDR3 here is CASSLSLRSTGELFF. The CDR3 DNA follows: TGTGCCAGCAGTTTAAGTCTTCGGTCCACCGGGGAGCTGTTTTTT.

The gene calls are TRBV12-3 or TRBV12-4 and TRBJ2-2, with D hard to call. Trimming stripped 5 bases from V and 0 bases from J, with 4 bases between. This CDR3 spans 13 amino acids. In nucleotides, the CDR3 is TGTGCCAGCAGTCCCACGAACACCGGGGAGCTGTTTTTT. This sequence encodes CASSPTNTGELFF.

This chain connects TRBV30 to TRBJ1-2, with 9 bases matching TRBD1. The CDR3 has 12 residues. Germline lookup yields CDR1 GTSNPN and CDR2 SVGIG (reference sequence). Losses at the gene ends were 3 bases for V and 8 bases for J; bases not matched to a gene: 4. CDR3 nucleotide sequence: TGTGCCTGGAGCGGGGACAGGGACGGCTACACCTTC. Amino acid sequence: CAWSGDRDGYTF.

The chain couples TRBV6-6 to TRBJ2-1, with 10 bases that match TRBD2. Looked up from germline, CDR1 is MNHNY and CDR2 is SVGAGI (reference sequence). The CDR3 is 14 residues long. The V and J ends lost 6 bases and 6 bases, in that order; junction bases with no gene match: 5. CDR3 nucleotide sequence: TGTGCCAGCAGCCATATAGCGGGAGGCAATGAGCAGTTCTTC. Residues: CASSHIAGGNEQFF.

The rearrangement uses TRBV5-1 and TRBJ2-2; a weak D match, TRBD2 (5 bases). The CDR3 spans 15 residues. V was shortened by 3 bases and J by 0 bases, with 9 bases between the two germline ends. CDR1 and CDR2 from the germline V gene are SGHRS and YFSETQ. The CDR3, as DNA: TGCGCCAGCAGCTCGGGAAGACCGAACACCGGGGAGCTGTTTTTT. It translates to CASSSGRPNTGELFF.

The genes are TRBV19 and TRBJ1-1; D may be TRBD1 (6 bases). Trimming stripped 5 bases from V and 2 bases from J, with 18 bases between. The CDR3 extends over 16 amino acids. The germline V gene encodes CDR1 LNHDA and CDR2 SQIVND (reference sequence). The CDR3 nucleotides read TGTGCCAGTAGTTTCGTGAACAGGGTCCTCAACACTGAAGCTTTCTTT. Translating it yields CASSFVNRVLNTEAFF.

V is TRBV9 and J is TRBJ2-3; a weak D match, TRBD2 (6 bases). V lost 3 bases, J lost 3 bases, and 14 bases lay in between. The CDR3 has 15 residues. Germline V gene data show CDR1 as SGDLS and CDR2 as YYNGEE. The CDR3 here is CASSASGLSTDTQYF. CDR3 DNA sequence: TGTGCCAGCAGCGCGAGCGGGCTCAGTACAGATACGCAGTATTTT.

This clone showed up many times. The chain is built from TRBV5-4 and TRBJ1-6; D is unresolved. Germline loops: CDR1 SGHNT, CDR2 YYREEE (reference sequence). V was clipped by 1 base and J by 0 bases, with 5 bases between them. The CDR3 runs 15 residues. CDR3 in amino acids: CASSLTSSYNSPLHF. The CDR3 DNA sequence: TGTGCCAGCAGCTTGACGAGCTCCTATAATTCACCCCTCCACTTT. The whole variable domain, remainder taken from reference TRBV5-4 and TRBJ1-6, is ETGVTQSPTHLIKTRGQQVTLRCSSQSGHNTVSWYQQALGQGPQFIFQYYREEENGRGNFPPRFSGLQFPNYSSELNVNALELDDSALYLCASSLTSSYNSPLHFGNGTRLTVT.

The chain recombines TRBV27 with TRBJ1-4; TRBD1 aligns across 9 bases. Trimming at V came to 3 bases and at J to 8 bases, leaving 4 bases not matched to a gene. This CDR3 contains 14 residues. Germline CDR1 MNHEY, CDR2 SMNVEV (reference sequence). The CDR3 spells CASSFIGTGEKLFF. The CDR3 DNA reads as TGTGCCAGCAGTTTCATAGGGACAGGGGAAAAACTGTTTTTT.

The rearrangement joins TRBV19 to TRBJ1-5; D gene uncertain. The CDR3 runs to 14 residues. In germline, CDR1 is LNHDA, CDR2 SQIVND (reference sequence). Trimming cost V 2 bases and J 6 bases, with 11 bases left between them. The CDR3 nucleotides are TGTGCCAGTAGTATACGGGCAGCGGGTCAGCCCCAGCATTTT. This translates into CASSIRAAGQPQHF. The full variable domain, rest sourced from reference TRBV19 and TRBJ1-5, is DGGITQSPKYLFRKEGQNVTLSCEQNLNHDAMYWYRQDPGQGLRLIYYSQIVNDFQKGDIAEGYSVSREKKESFPLTVTSAQKNPTAFYLCASSIRAAGQPQHFGDGTRLSIL.

The chain couples TRBV5-5 to TRBJ2-2; 7 nucleotides line up with TRBD1. Germline lookup yields CDR1 SGHKS and CDR2 YYEKEE (reference sequence). The CDR3 contains 14 residues. J was trimmed by 7 bases and V by 4 bases; bases with no gene match: 7. The chain's CDR3 is CASSQTGSHGELFF. The CDR3, as DNA: TGTGCCAGCAGCCAGACAGGGTCTCACGGGGAGCTGTTTTTT.

The J gene is TRBJ2-6, the V gene TRBV28; D perhaps matches TRBD2 (5 bases). The CDR3 is 16 amino acids. The V gene lost 4 bases and the J gene lost 0 bases, with 10 bases spanning the gap. The germline CDR1 and CDR2 sequences are MDHEN and SYDVKM. Written as DNA, the CDR3 is TGTGCCAGCAGTTCCTCGACTAACTCTGGGGCCAACGTCCTGACTTTC. Its protein is CASSSSTNSGANVLTF.

The chain links TRBV28 to TRBJ1-2, with 9 bases lining up with TRBD1. V shed 4 bases and J 2 bases; nucleotides not matched to a gene: 5. The length of the CDR3 is 15 residues. Germline CDR1 and CDR2: MDHEN and SYDVKM. CDR3 DNA: TGTGCCAGCAGTTCCAGCGGGACAGGGAACTATGGCTACACCTTC. Its protein product is CASSSSGTGNYGYTF.

This chain joins TRBV28 and TRBJ2-5; D possibly corresponds to TRBD1 (6 bases). The CDR3 runs 12 residues. V was shortened by 2 bases and J by 10 bases, with 11 bases between the two germline ends. Looked up from germline, CDR1 is MDHEN and CDR2 is SYDVKM. Here the CDR3 DNA reads TGTGCCAGCAGTTTACCCCAAGGGGGCCAGTACTTC. It is translated as CASSLPQGGQYF. Full variable domain (outside the CDR3, taken from reference TRBV28 and TRBJ2-5): DVKVTQSSRYLVKRTGEKVFLECVQDMDHENMFWYRQDPGLGLRLIYFSYDVKMKEKGDIPEGYSVSREKKERFSLILESASTNQTSMYLCASSLPQGGQYFGPGTRLLVL.

The V gene is TRBV11-1, the J gene TRBJ2-1; 10 bases line up with TRBD1. The CDR3 extends over 14 amino acids. The V gene's germline CDR1 is SGHAT and CDR2 FQDESV (reference sequence). V shed 8 bases and J 8 bases; nucleotides not matched to a gene: 9. This CDR3 is CASADRGLGDEQFF. As DNA, the CDR3 is TGTGCCAGCGCCGACAGGGGGCTTGGGGATGAGCAGTTCTTC.

CDR3 sequence (DNA): TGTGCCAGCCGTTCGGAGGTTTCCACCGGGGAGCTGTTTTTT. It is translated as CASRSEVSTGELFF. This sequence joins TRBV6-5 and TRBJ2-2; possibly TRBD2 for D (5 bases). CDR1 is MNHEY, CDR2 SVGAGI, per germline. CDR3 length: 14 amino acids. The V end lost 8 bases, the J end lost 4 bases, and 14 bases lay between the germline ends.

This chain uses TRBV28 with TRBJ2-3, with TRBD2 matching over 7 bases. The J segment lost 0 bases and the V segment lost 6 bases, leaving 21 bases of the junction unmatched. Per the germline V gene, CDR1 is MDHEN and CDR2 is SYDVKM. CDR3 length equals 20 residues. For the CDR3, the DNA is TGTGCCAGCAGCGTGTTTGCGGGAGTAAGGATAAGGAATAGCACAGATACGCAGTATTTT. The encoded protein is CASSVFAGVRIRNSTDTQYF.

This chain joins TRBV14 and TRBJ1-6; 9 bases agree with TRBD1. Germline CDR1 and CDR2: SGHDN and FVKESK. The CDR3 has 16 residues. V gave up 4 bases and J gave up 4 bases; unmatched junction bases: 5. CDR3 DNA sequence: TGTGCCAGCAGCCCTCCCGGGACAGGGTATAATTCACCCCTCCACTTT. Translating gives CASSPPGTGYNSPLHF.

The chain uses TRBV7-8 and TRBJ2-7; 7 bases are shared with TRBD1. Germline trimming cut 5 bases from V and 5 bases from J; bases unmatched to any gene: 9. CDR1 and CDR2 (germline): SGHVS, FQNEAQ. The CDR3 length is 14 residues. The DNA of the CDR3 is TGTGCCAGCAGCCCGACAGGGTACCTAAACGAGCAGTACTTC. Amino acid sequence: CASSPTGYLNEQYF.

This sequence joins TRBV4-1 and TRBJ2-7; 8 bases align to TRBD1. The ends lost 3 bases at V and 3 bases at J; junction bases unmatched: 7. The CDR3 has 15 residues. Per germline, CDR1 MGHRA and CDR2 YSYEKL. This CDR3 is CASSQIGQGGYEQYF. Here the CDR3 DNA reads TGCGCCAGCAGCCAGATTGGACAGGGAGGCTACGAGCAGTACTTC.

This chain uses TRBV2 with TRBJ1-1; D may be TRBD1 (5 bases). This CDR3 spans 14 amino acids. The germline V gene has CDR1 SNHLY and CDR2 FYNNEI. The germline V and J ends were trimmed by 6 bases and 3 bases, with 14 bases remaining between them. CDR3 amino acids: CASRNTGRYTEAFF. The DNA for the CDR3 is TGTGCCAGCAGGAATACAGGACGCTACACTGAAGCTTTCTTT.

This rearrangement joins TRBV6-5 to TRBJ2-2; 7 nucleotides line up with TRBD1. The germline V gene has CDR1 MNHEY and CDR2 SVGAGI. CDR3 length: 13 residues. V lost 7 bases and J lost 6; bases outside the gene matches: 5. In DNA form, the CDR3 reads TGTGCCAGCAAACAGGGGTTAGCCGGGGAGCTGTTTTTT. It is translated as CASKQGLAGELFF.

Regarding this clone: Additional DNA sequences in this sample encode the identical CDR3. The rearrangement links TRBV18 to TRBJ1-5, with no clear D. Germline CDR1 is KGHSH and CDR2 is LQKENI. V was shortened by 3 bases and J by 4 bases, with 4 bases between the two germline ends. This CDR3 has 12 amino acids. The CDR3 spells CASSPPNQPQHF. The CDR3 bases are TGTGCCAGCTCACCCCCGAATCAGCCCCAGCATTTT. Full variable domain (missing parts from reference TRBV18 and TRBJ1-5): NAGVMQNPRHLVRRRGQEARLRCSPMKGHSHVYWYRQLPEEGLKFMVYLQKENIIDESGMPKERFSAEFPKEGPSILRIQQVVRGDSAAYFCASSPPNQPQHFGDGTRLSIL.

This chain joins TRBV5-4 and TRBJ2-7, with 9 nucleotides matching TRBD1. The CDR3 is made up of 15 amino acids. Germline lookup yields CDR1 SGHNT and CDR2 YYREEE (reference sequence). With V trimmed by 4 bases and J by 2 bases, 7 bases remained unmatched. The CDR3 is CASSAPGQGTYEQYF. DNA of the CDR3: TGTGCCAGCAGCGCACCGGGACAGGGTACCTACGAGCAGTACTTC.

This clone was detected a few times. The V and J genes are TRBV6-5 and TRBJ2-3, with 10 bases identical to TRBD2. The ends lost 5 bases at V and 0 bases at J; junction bases unmatched: 2. The CDR3 spans 15 residues. The germline V gene encodes CDR1 MNHEY and CDR2 SVGAGI. The CDR3 protein is CASSHSGRSTDTQYF. CDR3 DNA: TGTGCCAGCAGTCATAGCGGGAGGAGCACAGATACGCAGTATTTT.

This clone came up a few times. CDR3: CASSPTGNYGYTF. The CDR3 nucleotides are TGCGCCAGCAGCCCGACAGGGAACTATGGCTACACCTTC. The chain couples TRBV5-1 to TRBJ1-2, with 7 bases that match TRBD1. Germline values: CDR1 SGHRS, CDR2 YFSETQ. Losses at the gene ends were 4 bases for V and 2 bases for J; bases not matched to a gene: 2. This CDR3 contains 13 residues.